The clone carrying this T cell receptor (beta chain) was seen repeatedly, ten times or more. Its antigen remains unidentified. This sample stems from a study of T-cell reconstitution after alpha-beta-depleted transplantation in children. Study conclusions and caveats: There were some patients whose high TCRbeta diversity at day 60 came from surviving recipient T cells and thymic progenitors. The origin of alpha-beta T cells about two months after transplant was reportedly several hundred expanded graft clones. The authors attributed T-cell counts and diversity one year after transplant mostly to newly produced T cells.

Trimming cost V 4 bases and J 1 base; bases outside gene matches: 12. Germline V lookup: CDR1 SQVTM, CDR2 ANQGSEA. The CDR3 has 19 amino acids. Unique molecular identifiers were incorporated during preparation of the TCRbeta library. Using its own MiXCR run on the PCR reads, TCRdb lists one record per CDR3 protein. Here the sample spans approximately 110,000 distinct CDR3 sequences, 23% being singletons. The material sequenced was PBMCs, mostly from graft donor cells, taken 180 days after TCRalphabeta/CD19-depleted stem cell transplant. The TCR comes from a male patient between 2 and 9 years old who had a stem cell transplant for chronic granulomatous disease, so the T cells may come from the graft donor. The V call is TRBV29-1, the J call TRBJ2-1; 14 nucleotides agree with TRBD2. CDR3 nucleotides: TGCAGCGTTGGAGGGCCCGGGACTAGCGGGAGTGAGTCCTACAATGAGCAGTTCTTC. It codes for CSVGGPGTSGSESYNEQFF.